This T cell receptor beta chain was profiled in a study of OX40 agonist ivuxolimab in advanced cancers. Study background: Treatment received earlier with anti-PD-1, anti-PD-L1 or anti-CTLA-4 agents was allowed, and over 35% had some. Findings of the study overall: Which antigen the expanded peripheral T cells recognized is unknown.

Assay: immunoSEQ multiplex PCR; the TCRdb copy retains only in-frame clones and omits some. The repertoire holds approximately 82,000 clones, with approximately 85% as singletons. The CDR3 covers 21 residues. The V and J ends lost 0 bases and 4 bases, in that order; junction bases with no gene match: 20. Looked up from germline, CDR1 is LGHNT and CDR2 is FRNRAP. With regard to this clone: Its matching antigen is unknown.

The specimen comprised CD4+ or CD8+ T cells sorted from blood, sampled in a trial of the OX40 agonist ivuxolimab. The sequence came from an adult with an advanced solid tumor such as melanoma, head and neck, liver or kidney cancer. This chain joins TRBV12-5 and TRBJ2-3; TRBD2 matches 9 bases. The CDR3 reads CASGLVRLAGEIGGNPDTQYF. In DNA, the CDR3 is TGTGCTAGTGGTTTGGTACGGTTAGCGGGGGAAATTGGTGGGAATCCAGATACGCAGTATTTT.